These 5 T cell receptor beta chains were all obtained from the same sample, sequenced in a study of regulatory T cells in long-lasting Graves disease. Time point noted: newly diagnosed GD, antithyroid drugs for less than 3 months. Making the TCR library involved RNA that had been extracted from PBMCs. According to the study, TCR beta libraries were built with iRepertoire HTBI primers and CDR3-region Arm-PCR. TCRdb re-called the multiplex PCR reads with MiXCR, one entry per CDR3 protein. Seen here are approximately 350,000 distinct CDR3 sequences, about a sixth observed once, and the top ten hold around 21%. The sample was also linked to a second study, of T cells in Graves' hyperthyroidism and ophthalmopathy.

Specimen: peripheral blood mononuclear cells (PBMCs), collected at new diagnosis, from a patient treated with antithyroid drugs. The source of these receptors is a woman between 18 and 29 years old with Graves disease.

This clonotype has ten or more counts. As DNA, the CDR3 is TGTGCCAGCAGAGATATTCGGGCCAGACAGTTCTTC. Translation gives CASRDIRARQFF. The chain employs TRBV2 and TRBJ2-1; no firm D call. The CDR3 sequence is 12 residues long. V was clipped by 6 bases and J by 13 bases, with 16 bases between them. Germline CDR1 is SNHLY and CDR2 is FYNNEI.

This clonotype was counted many times. The genes are TRBV11-2 and TRBJ1-5; perhaps TRBD1 as D (5 bases). Trimming took 4 bases from V and 3 from J, leaving 10 bases between them. CDR1 and CDR2 from the germline V gene are SGHAT and FQNNGV. There are 14 residues in the CDR3. CDR3 sequence reads: CASSSGPNNQPQHF. CDR3 sequence (DNA): TGTGCCAGCAGCTCGGGACCGAACAATCAGCCCCAGCATTTT.

The chain uses TRBV6-4 and TRBJ2-3; TRBD2 might be the D (6 bases). The CDR3 runs 15 residues. With 0 bases removed from V and 2 bases from J, the gap between germline ends came to 9 bases. The germline CDR1 and CDR2 sequences are MRHNA and SNTAGT. The CDR3 DNA is TGTGCCAGCAGTGACTCAGGCGGGGCCACAGATACGCAGTATTTT. Translating gives CASSDSGGATDTQYF.

This clonotype has at least ten counts. The chain uses TRBV4-1 and TRBJ2-1; 7 bases align to TRBD2. This CDR3 has 15 amino acids. Trimming at V came to 4 bases and at J to 0 bases, leaving 3 bases not matched to a gene. Germline-derived CDR1 and CDR2 are MGHRA and YSYEKL. The CDR3 reads CASSPTSNSYNEQFF. In DNA form, the CDR3 reads TGCGCCAGCAGCCCGACTAGCAACTCCTACAATGAGCAGTTCTTC.

This clonotype was counted at least ten times. CDR3 nucleotide sequence: TGCGCCAGCAGCTCCCGGCCCCAGGGACATGGCTACACCTTC. Translated: CASSSRPQGHGYTF. V and J are TRBV5-1 and TRBJ1-2; TRBD1 might be the D (5 bases). V was trimmed by 3 bases and J by 6 bases, leaving 15 bases between them. This CDR3 contains 14 residues. CDR1 and CDR2 from the germline V gene are SGHRS and YFSETQ. Full variable domain (missing parts from reference TRBV5-1 and TRBJ1-2): KAGVTQTPRYLIKTRGQQVTLSCSPISGHRSVSWYQQTPGQGLQFLFEYFSETQRNKGNFPGRFSGRQFSNSRSEMNVSTLELGDSALYLCASSSRPQGHGYTFGSGTRLTVV.